These T cell receptor beta chains were read from a single sample in a study of cytomegalovirus exposure and HLA in healthy donors. Sequencing was performed with immunoSEQ multiplex PCR; in TCRdb, only in-frame clones are kept and a portion is missing. The table records just over 150,000 clones, approximately 86% of them present only once. Sequencing was done on a sample of PBMCs. Every receptor here comes from a young woman in good health and CMV-seronegative. Both conserved end residues are part of each CDR3.

V	J	CDR3
TRBV12-2	TRBJ1-5	CASRLGREGNQPQHF
TRBV7-9	TRBJ2-3	CASSFRTSTDTQYF
TRBV6-5	TRBJ1-4	CASSYSQGSGEKLFF
TRBV11-1	TRBJ2-1	CASSFRLPFSEQFF
TRBV2	TRBJ2-4	CASSDTGTEYGIQYF
TRBV4-1	TRBJ1-2	CASRPLGQKNGYTF
TRBV6-5	TRBJ1-5	CASSYGGETQPQHF
TRBV4-2	NA	CASSQWPGLQGREEHEQYF
TRBV28	TRBJ1-2	CASSLSNYGYTF
TRBV9	TRBJ2-7	CASSVAGTVSYEQYF
TRBV5-1	TRBJ2-1	CASSSLGDSYNEQFF
TRBV28	TRBJ1-4	CASMGREKLFF
TRBV6-4	TRBJ1-1	CASREGANTEAFF
TRBV10-3	TRBJ2-3	CAIRLAGPTDTQYF
TRBV2	TRBJ2-1	CASSDWTASGNEQFF
TRBV12-5	TRBJ2-2	CASGWTPGQNTGELFF